This T cell receptor beta chain was sequenced in a study of CXCR3-negative and CXCR3-positive naive CD8 T cells. About the research overall: The total count of TRB reads reached approximately 150 million, and each library contributed about 1.5 +/- 0.3 million.

TRB cDNA libraries were made by UMI-labeled 5' RACE. TCRdb processed the 5' RACE reads again and assigns one entry to each CDR3 protein, with no DNA. The repertoire table contains some 150,000 distinct CDR3 sequences. As regards this clonotype: No antigen is known for it.

Per germline, CDR1 SQVTM and CDR2 ANQGSEA. The length of the CDR3 is 14 residues. Regarding the study as a whole: In CXCR3-positive naive cells, the TRB CDR3s were more hydrophobic than in CXCR3-negative naive cells. For the naive subsets, surface CD5 was similar, and TCR strength was inferred from TRB CDR3 properties. Naive CXCR3-negative cells resembled naive CXCR3-positive cells in TRBV-TRBJ usage; memory cells differed. Comparably high diversity was seen in both naive subsets, and much lower diversity in memory CD8+ cells.

The V and J genes are TRBV29-1 and TRBJ2-1; as DNA is missing, the TRBD1 call by TCRdb cannot be tested. This TCR was recovered from a human donor in good health. Some clones in this sample may be carry-over from other donors' samples. Sequencing was performed on naive CXCR3+ CD8+ T cells from blood. Subset described: CD45RO-CCR7+CD27+CD95- naive CD8+ T cells expressing CXCR3 (TNR3+). Here the CDR3 reads CSVTQGSFYNEQFF.